The rows below give T cell receptor beta chains drawn from one sample of a study of early stage breast cancer tumors. Assay used: immunoSEQ multiplex PCR; TCRdb lists only in-frame clones, some missing. The sample includes 45,000 to 65,000 clones, around 78% of them seen just once. The material sequenced was blood. The receptors originated from a person in their 40s with breast cancer. The CDR3 runs from the conserved cysteine through the conserved F or W. Each record gives: clone size, D gene, V gene, CDR3 length, J gene, CDR3 DNA, CDR3 protein. A D gene is named only where the DNA matches it firmly. Size is omitted from some rows. Given values are once, few, many or a class for expanded clones.

>few|.|TRBV7-8|17|TRBJ1-2
TGTGCCAGCAGCTTAGCCCCAGGACTCAATTCCCCCTATGGCTACACCTTC
CASSLAPGLNSPYGYTF
>.|TRBD1|TRBV6-5|15|TRBJ1-5
TGTGCCAGCAGACAGGGGCCCCACGTACGTCAGCCCCAGCATTTT
CASRQGPHVRQPQHF
>.|TRBD2|TRBV6-5|14|TRBJ2-3
TGTGCCAGCCGGGAGGAGCCCAGCACAGATACGCAGTATTTT
CASREEPSTDTQYF
>once|TRBD2|TRBV9|14|TRBJ2-7
TGTGCCAGCAGCTCCCGGACTAGCGACTACGAGCAGTACTTC
CASSSRTSDYEQYF
>.|.|TRBV7-3|13|TRBJ2-7
TGTGCCAGCAGCTTCACACAGGGCTACGAGCAGTACTTC
CASSFTQGYEQYF
>.|TRBD2|TRBV10-2|16|TRBJ2-3
TGCGCCAGCAGTGGAGCCCTAGCGGGAGGCACAGATACGCAGTATTTT
CASSGALAGGTDTQYF
>.|TRBD1|TRBV4-1|17|TRBJ2-3
TGCGCCAGCAGCCTTAGGGGGCGAGGGTCGGGGACAGATACGCAGTATTTT
CASSLRGRGSGTDTQYF
>.|.|TRBV4-2|17|TRBJ1-3
TGTGCCAGCAGCCAAGCACACGGCACCAACTCTGGAAACACCATATATTTT
CASSQAHGTNSGNTIYF
>.|TRBD2|TRBV11-2|15|TRBJ2-1
TGTGCCAGCAGCCCCATTAGCGGGAGGGCGAATGAGCAGTTCTTC
CASSPISGRANEQFF
>.|.|TRBV2|13|TRBJ1-1
TGTGCCAGCAGTGTTTGGGCGAACACTGAAGCTTTCTTT
CASSVWANTEAFF
>.|TRBD2|TRBV19|16|TRBJ2-7
TGTGCCAGTAGTGTCGCACTAGCGGAGCTCTCCTACGAGCAGTACTTC
CASSVALAELSYEQYF
>.|.|TRBV6-1|15|TRBJ1-2
TGTGCCAGCACCATGACAGCCTCAAACTCCTATGGCTACACCTTC
CASTMTASNSYGYTF
>.|.|TRBV14|17|TRBJ2-7
TGTGCCAGCAGCCAAGTCTGGCCCTTAGGGAGTGGGTATCAGCAGTACTTC
CASSQVWPLGSGYQQYF
>.|.|TRBV15|17|TRBJ2-1
TGTGCCACCAGCAGAGATTATGCGACGAGCTCCTACAATGAGCAGTTCTTC
CATSRDYATSSYNEQFF
>.|.|TRBV11-2|11|TRBJ2-1
TGTGCCAGCAGCTTACTGGATGAGCAGTTCTTC
CASSLLDEQFF
>.|TRBD2|TRBV30|14|TRBJ2-1
TGTGCCTGGAGTAAACTAGCGGGAATGAATGAGCAGTTCTTC
CAWSKLAGMNEQFF
>.|.|TRBV7-9|13|TRBJ2-7
TGTGCCAGCAGCTTATTAGGCGAGGACGAGCAGTACTTC
CASSLLGEDEQYF
>.|TRBD1|TRBV10-1|15|TRBJ2-7
TGCGCCAGCAGTGACAAGGACAGGGGGCCCTACGAGCAGTACTTC
CASSDKDRGPYEQYF
>.|.|TRBV30|12|TRBJ2-7
TGTGCCTGGAGTTGGGCAGAAGACGAGCAGTACTTC
CAWSWAEDEQYF
>few|.|TRBV27|11|TRBJ2-7
TGTGCCAGCAGTCGAGGGGGAGAGCAGTACTTC
CASSRGGEQYF
>.|TRBD2|TRBV29-1|15|TRBJ2-7
TGCAGCGTTGAAGAGTCAACTAGCGGGAGTGCCGAGCAGTACTTC
CSVEESTSGSAEQYF
>.|.|TRBV5-4|13|TRBJ2-1
TGTGCCAGCAGCCAGGTATCCTACAATGAGCAGTTCTTC
CASSQVSYNEQFF
>.|TRBD1|TRBV30|14|TRBJ1-1
TGTGCCTGGGAGAGGACAGGGGGACCCCTGGGTACTTTCTTT
CAWERTGGPLGTFF
>.|.|TRBV11-3|16|TRBJ2-1
TGTGCCAGCAGCTTAGATGGGGGAGTCTCCTACAATGAGCAGTTCTTC
CASSLDGGVSYNEQFF
>.|.|TRBV7-9|15|TRBJ1-1
TGTGCCAGCAGCTTAAGAGCTCTGTCAGCGAGTCGGGCTTTCTTT
CASSLRALSASRAFF
>.|.|TRBV6-5|15|TRBJ2-5
TGTGCCAGCAGCGAAAGACAGGGAGGGTTGGAGACCCAGTACTTC
CASSERQGGLETQYF
>.|.|TRBV6-5|13|TRBJ2-6
TGTGCCAGCTGGAAAGGGGGGGCCAACGTCCTGACTTTC
CASWKGGANVLTF